Each of the 24 T cell receptor beta chains below was sequenced from the same sample in a study of blood T cell repertoires in COVID-19. TCRdb's copy holds only in-frame clones and misses some; the assay was immunoSEQ multiplex PCR. Found here are some 200,000 clones, about 91% of them singletons; the top ten hold around 4.8%. Sequences were obtained from peripheral blood. All receptors come from a woman aged 40 to 50 with acute or convalescent COVID-19.

The J gene is TRBJ2-3, the V gene TRBV2; D gene ambiguous. Between the trimmed V and J ends, which lost 4 bases and 0 bases, there was a span of 8 bases. Germline V gives CDR1 SNHLY, CDR2 FYNNEI. The CDR3 totals 14 residues. CDR3 protein: CASSGQISTDTQYF. As DNA, the CDR3 is TGTGCCAGCAGTGGTCAAATTAGCACAGATACGCAGTATTTT. Using reference TRBV2 and TRBJ2-3 for the parts outside the CDR3, the full variable domain is EPEVTQTPSHQVTQMGQEVILRCVPISNHLYFYWYRQILGQKVEFLVSFYNNEISEKSEIFDDQFSVERPDGSNFTLKIRSTKLEDSAMYFCASSGQISTDTQYFGPGTRLTVL.

The V call is TRBV19, the J call TRBJ1-3, with TRBD1 identical over 8 bases. In germline, CDR1 is LNHDA, CDR2 SQIVND (reference sequence). The CDR3 totals 15 residues. With 7 bases clipped from V and 2 bases from J, the junction kept 7 bases outside the gene matches. The CDR3 nucleotides read TGTGCCAGTACCACAGGGGGTACTGCTGGAAACACCATATATTTT. Its translation is CASTTGGTAGNTIYF.

This chain joins TRBV5-5 and TRBJ2-7; TRBD1 aligns across 10 bases. The CDR3 spans 15 residues. In germline, CDR1 is SGHKS, CDR2 YYEKEE (reference sequence). The J segment lost 0 bases and the V segment lost 3 bases, leaving 3 bases of the junction unmatched. CDR3 sequence (DNA): TGTGCCAGCAGCTGGGGACAGGGGAGCTCCTACGAGCAGTACGTC. Its protein product is CASSWGQGSSYEQYV.

This chain uses TRBV5-4 with TRBJ2-5; 9 bases align to TRBD1. The CDR3 totals 15 residues. The V and J ends lost 4 bases and 4 bases, in that order; junction bases with no gene match: 8. CDR1 is SGHNT, CDR2 YYREEE, per germline (reference sequence). CDR3 in DNA: TGTGCCAGCAGCCCGAACCCGACAGGGGGAGAGACCCAGTACTTC. Translation: CASSPNPTGGETQYF.

In its sample, this clone was seen once. The CDR3 loop reads CASSTGTSGGAYNEQFF. Here the CDR3 DNA reads TGTGCCAGCAGCACCGGGACTAGCGGGGGGGCGTACAATGAGCAGTTCTTC. The chain carries TRBV7-2 and TRBJ2-1; TRBD2 agrees at 16 bases. Per germline, CDR1 SGHTA and CDR2 FQGNSA. This CDR3 is built from 17 residues. The V gene end was trimmed by 5 bases and the J gene end by 4 bases; junction bases not matched to a gene: 5.

The J gene is TRBJ2-5, the V gene TRBV13, with 9 bases identical to TRBD2. J gave up 2 bases and V 5 bases, and 15 bases lay outside the gene matches. CDR3 size: 18 residues. The V gene's germline CDR1 is PRHDT and CDR2 FYEKMQ (reference sequence). CDR3 bases: TGTGCCAGCAGCCCGCGTTCTCTTAGCGGGGGCCTACAAGAGACCCAGTACTTC. This sequence encodes CASSPRSLSGGLQETQYF.

The chain joins TRBV6-1 to TRBJ2-6, with D unresolved. CDR1 and CDR2 (germline): MNHNS, SASEGT. CDR3 size: 16 residues. The V and J ends lost 3 bases and 4 bases respectively, with 13 bases between them. This CDR3 is CASSDSRPAGANVLTF. In nucleotides, the CDR3 is TGTGCCAGCAGTGATTCCAGGCCCGCCGGGGCCAACGTCCTGACTTTC.

This chain joins TRBV4-1 and TRBJ1-6; 9 positions agree with TRBD1. Germline CDR1 MGHRA, CDR2 YSYEKL. The length of the CDR3 is 17 residues. The ends lost 4 bases at V and 6 bases at J; junction bases unmatched: 10. The CDR3 region is CASSLLPGQGSNSPLHF. The CDR3 DNA reads TGCGCCAGCAGCCTTCTCCCGGGACAGGGCTCTAATTCACCCCTCCACTTT.

The chain uses TRBV3-1 (or the pseudogene TRBV3-2) and TRBJ1-2, with D unresolved. Germline-derived CDR1 and CDR2 are LGHDT and YNNKEL (reference sequence). The CDR3 extends over 11 amino acids. The V end was cut by 1 base, the J end by 8 bases, with 5 bases between. CDR3 loop: CASSQGAGYTF. DNA for the CDR3: TGTGCCAGCAGCCAAGGGGCCGGCTACACCTTC.

The sample holds a few counts of this clone. The rearrangement links TRBV27 to TRBJ2-3; TRBD1 is a possible D gene (6 bases). The CDR3 has 15 residues. V was shortened by 5 bases and J by 8 bases, with 20 bases between the two germline ends. Germline V gene lookup returns CDR1 MNHEY and CDR2 SMNVEV (reference sequence). The CDR3 bases are TGTGCCAGCAGTCCCGTAGGGCCCTCACAGGGTACGCAGTATTTT. Residues: CASSPVGPSQGTQYF.

This chain links TRBV6-5 with TRBJ2-6; D gene unclear. Germline assignment: CDR1 MNHEY and CDR2 SVGAGI. V shed 0 bases and J shed 1 base, with 7 bases lying between them. The CDR3 runs to 16 residues. The CDR3 DNA reads as TGTGCCAGCAGTTACTCGTTGGCATCTGGGGCCAACGTCCTGACTTTC. Protein sequence: CASSYSLASGANVLTF.

The genes are TRBV7-3 and TRBJ2-5, with D perhaps matching TRBD2 (6 bases). Trimming stripped 2 bases from V and 2 bases from J, with 12 bases between. The CDR3 runs 15 residues. Germline CDR1 reads SGHTA; CDR2 reads FQGTGA. The CDR3, as DNA: TGTGCCAGCAGCTTAGGAGGGACTTCACAAGAGACCCAGTACTTC. Its translation: CASSLGGTSQETQYF.

The rearrangement joins TRBV5-5 to TRBJ1-5; D is uncertain. The germline V gene has CDR1 SGHKS and CDR2 YYEKEE (reference sequence). V was trimmed by 4 bases and J by 1 base, leaving 12 bases between them. CDR3 length: 15 residues. The CDR3 here is CASSTGGGSNQPQHF. CDR3 nucleotides: TGTGCCAGCAGCACGGGAGGCGGAAGCAATCAGCCCCAGCATTTT.

This chain links TRBV2 with TRBJ1-2; D remains ambiguous. CDR1 is SNHLY and CDR2 is FYNNEI in the germline V gene. The length of the CDR3 is 15 residues. Trimming removed 7 bases at V and 8 bases at J, with 23 bases between. CDR3 sequence (DNA): TGTGCCAGCAAAAGCTCAGGCTCTAGGGAGGAGGGCTACACCTTC. It yields the protein CASKSSGSREEGYTF.

The chain has TRBV5-1 and TRBJ1-1, with TRBD1 matching 9 bases. V gave up 2 bases and J gave up 8 bases; unmatched junction bases: 4. This CDR3 has 13 amino acids. Germline loops: CDR1 SGHRS, CDR2 YFSETQ. The CDR3 loop reads CASSLGTGLEAFF. In DNA form, the CDR3 reads TGCGCCAGCAGCTTAGGGACAGGGTTGGAAGCTTTCTTT.

This chain joins TRBV9 and TRBJ2-5; a weak D match, TRBD2 (5 bases). The CDR3 spans 13 residues. The V and J ends lost 4 bases and 5 bases respectively, with 12 bases between them. Per germline, CDR1 SGDLS and CDR2 YYNGEE. Here the CDR3 reads CASSSRTGETQYF. CDR3 nucleotide sequence: TGTGCCAGCAGCTCTCGGACGGGGGAGACCCAGTACTTC.

The chain is built from TRBV27 and TRBJ2-7, with 10 bases fitting TRBD1. Germline V gene lookup returns CDR1 MNHEY and CDR2 SMNVEV (reference sequence). The J segment lost 3 bases and the V segment lost 5 bases, leaving 1 base of the junction unmatched. This CDR3 region has 13 residues. Here the CDR3 reads CASSRTGGYEQYV. Here the CDR3 DNA reads TGTGCCAGCAGTCGGACAGGGGGCTACGAGCAGTACGTC.

The DNA of the CDR3 is TGTGCCAGCTCACCCGGAGGAGGTCCTACGTGGGAGCAGTACGTC. It translates to CASSPGGGPTWEQYV. This chain links TRBV18 with TRBJ2-7, with D possibly TRBD2 on 5 matching bases. The CDR3 has 15 residues. Germline V lookup: CDR1 KGHSH, CDR2 LQKENI. With 3 bases removed from V and 7 bases from J, the gap between germline ends came to 19 bases.

The chain recombines TRBV6-2 or TRBV6-3 with TRBJ1-6, with a weak D call TRBD1 (6 bases). The CDR3 extends over 15 amino acids. V gave up 2 bases and J gave up 9 bases, with 14 bases separating them. The germline gives CDR1 MNHEY, CDR2 SVGEGT. In nucleotides, the CDR3 is TGTGCCAGCAGTTACCTCGCGGACAGTGGTTCACCCCTCCACTTT. As protein: CASSYLADSGSPLHF.

This clone came up many times. This chain uses TRBV7-9 with TRBJ2-5; D not certain. Trimming cost V 4 bases and J 8 bases, with 20 bases left between them. Germline V gene data show CDR1 as SEHNR and CDR2 as FQNEAQ (reference sequence). The CDR3 runs to 15 residues. The chain's CDR3 is CASSSKPSTIKTQYF. CDR3 DNA sequence: TGTGCCAGCAGCTCGAAACCCTCTACTATTAAAACCCAGTACTTC.

The genes are TRBV18 and TRBJ1-1, with TRBD1 matching over 7 bases. The CDR3 sequence is 13 residues long. The ends lost 3 bases at V and 5 bases at J; junction bases unmatched: 3. Germline V gene lookup returns CDR1 KGHSH and CDR2 LQKENI. CDR3 in DNA: TGTGCCAGCTCACCCGACAGGGAAACTGAAGCTTTCTTT. Translation: CASSPDRETEAFF. Supplemented by reference TRBV18 and TRBJ1-1, the full variable domain reads NAGVMQNPRHLVRRRGQEARLRCSPMKGHSHVYWYRQLPEEGLKFMVYLQKENIIDESGMPKERFSAEFPKEGPSILRIQQVVRGDSAAYFCASSPDRETEAFFGQGTRLTVV.

The chain joins TRBV24-1 to TRBJ2-1; the match to TRBD1 covers 10 bases. The V gene's germline CDR1 is KGHDR and CDR2 SFDVKD. The CDR3 runs 16 residues. The V segment lost 3 bases and the J segment 7 bases; nucleotides outside the gene matches: 8. The CDR3 bases are TGTGCCACCAGTGATGAACCGGGACAGGGGTCGAATGAGCAGTTCTTC. Amino acids: CATSDEPGQGSNEQFF.

This rearrangement joins TRBV6-5 to TRBJ2-2, with a tentative D call TRBD1 (6 bases). V was cut by 2 bases and J by 5 bases, with 15 bases left in between. The CDR3 is made up of 16 amino acids. Germline V CDR1 and CDR2: MNHEY, SVGAGI. CDR3 nucleotide sequence: TGTGCCAGCAGTTACCCCGAGGGGGTTGGGACCGGGGAGCTGTTTTTT. This sequence encodes CASSYPEGVGTGELFF.

This clone has a handful of counts. CDR3 residues: CARSPSEGASSGNTIYF. CDR3 coding DNA: TGTGCCAGAAGCCCTAGTGAGGGCGCTTCCTCTGGAAACACCATATATTTT. This rearrangement joins TRBV5-3 to TRBJ1-3; D is uncertain. TRBV5-3 is recorded as an ORF, its role being uncertain. Trimming took 4 bases from V and 0 from J, leaving 17 bases between them. The CDR3 contains 17 residues.